This TCR beta chain was observed in a study of Ad26.COV2.S vaccination and SARS-CoV-2 variants. Study-level background: By the intramuscular route, Ad26.COV2.S was given once, or twice 56 days apart. Findings and limits, study-wide: Placebo and vaccine recipients had non-spike TCR breadth that was similar. Quantification of TCR breadth and depth may have yielded underestimates of total T cell responses.

The V end lost 5 bases, the J end lost 5 bases, and 6 bases lay between the germline ends. This CDR3 is built from 12 residues. The germline gives CDR1 SGHNT, CDR2 YENEEA. Sample treatment: over 15 received Ad26.COV2.S at low or high dose, single or two shots; 5 received placebo; per-sample allocation not given. Collection of samples fell on day 63 after the first vaccine or placebo injection. Libraries were prepared by immunoSEQ multiplex PCR; TCRdb keeps only in-frame clonotypes and omits some of them. The sample carries 200,000 to 250,000 clones, more than 75% recorded once. About this clone itself: Its antigen is not identified. This may be a read error: a much more frequent sequence differs by one nucleotide.

The material sequenced was peripheral blood, taken in a trial of Ad26.COV2.S vaccine versus placebo. The source is a person aged 18-65 years who received the Ad26.COV2.S COVID-19 vaccine or a placebo. The chain is built from TRBV11-3 and TRBJ2-2; D unresolved. CDR3 loop: CASSPYTGELFF. The CDR3 DNA reads as TGTGCCAGCAGCCCTTATACCGGGGAGCTGTTTTTT.